This T cell receptor (beta chain) was sequenced for a study of shared clonotypes between healthy human individuals. Assay used: immunoSEQ multiplex PCR; TCRdb lists only in-frame clones, some missing. The top ten clones hold approximately 1% of a sample with 1.5 million to 2.5 million clones, over 85% of them seen once. In germline, CDR1 is ENHRY, CDR2 SYGVKD. Trimming took 10 bases from V and 5 from J, leaving 12 bases between them. This CDR3 contains 12 residues. Naive CD8 cells lacked CD45RO, underwent positive selection for CCR7 and left out terminally differentiated effector memory CD45RA+ cells. Only Caucasian adults living in Nashville, Tennessee made up the donor group.

Sequencing was performed on naive CD8+ T cells sorted from blood. The receptor was derived from a man younger than 35 in good health. The chain uses TRBV10-3 and TRBJ2-1; possibly TRBD2 for D (5 bases). In nucleotides, the CDR3 is TGTGCCACGCGGACTTGGGACAATGAGCAGTTCTTC. This translates into CATRTWDNEQFF.